This TCR beta chain was identified during a study of cytomegalovirus exposure and HLA in healthy donors. Whole-study findings and limits: A previous analysis found most TCR beta V segments productive roughly 87% or roughly 30% of the time. A later analysis, which compared TCR beta chains of equal frequency, found the HLA-associated ones more clonally expanded.

Primers included in the PCR were 60 Vbeta and 13 Jbeta primers. Profiling relied on immunoSEQ multiplex PCR, and the TCRdb table lists in-frame clones only, not all of them. The profile shows roughly 200,000 clones, roughly 80% of them singletons. The CDR3 has 19 amino acids. Germline values: CDR1 LNHDA, CDR2 SQIVND (reference sequence). V was clipped by 3 bases and J by 1 base; unmatched bases: 14. In this sample, this clone turned up a few times. The antigen is undetermined. The J gene is TRBJ1-1, the V gene TRBV19; 10 bases agree with TRBD1. The sequence was collected from a woman between 18 and 30 years old in good health and CMV-seronegative. The sample consisted of PBMCs. The CDR3 sequence: CASSIMPGQGSTPNTEAFF. The CDR3 DNA is TGTGCCAGTAGTATCATGCCGGGACAGGGGTCTACCCCGAACACTGAAGCTTTCTTT.